The 9 T cell receptor beta chains below all came from one sample that was sequenced in a study of radiation and T cells in renal cell carcinoma. Profiling relied on immunoSEQ multiplex PCR, and the TCRdb table lists in-frame clones only, not all of them. The repertoire holds 100,000 to 150,000 clones, with 80% to 85% as singletons. Time point reported: baseline pretreatment blood. Treatment here: 15 Gy SBRT to primary tumor, nephrectomy 4 weeks later. The starting material was blood, obtained from a patient whose treatment included radiotherapy and nephrectomy. These TCRs come from a woman aged 55-70 years with renal cell carcinoma.

V is TRBV30 and J is TRBJ1-3, with a weak D call TRBD1 (5 bases). V was clipped by 3 bases and J by 4 bases, with 7 bases between them. Looked up from germline, CDR1 is GTSNPN and CDR2 is SVGIG (reference sequence). CDR3 length: 12 residues. CDR3 sequence: CAWSGAGNTIYF. For the CDR3, the DNA is TGTGCCTGGAGCGGGGCCGGAAACACCATATATTTT.

The J gene is TRBJ1-3, the V gene TRBV6-6; D gene uncertain. The germline CDR1 and CDR2 sequences are MNHNY and SVGAGI (reference sequence). The CDR3 runs to 16 residues. V was cut by 2 bases and J by 2 bases, with 13 bases left in between. CDR3 protein: CASSYPGINAGNTIYF. For the CDR3, the DNA is TGTGCCAGCAGTTACCCTGGGATCAATGCTGGAAACACCATATATTTT.

This sequence joins TRBV18 and TRBJ2-5; D is uncertain. The CDR3 loop spans 14 amino acids. V was shortened by 0 bases and J by 3 bases, with 8 bases between the two germline ends. From germline, CDR1 is KGHSH and CDR2 LQKENI. The chain's CDR3 is CASSPPGIEETQYF. Here the CDR3 DNA reads TGTGCCAGCTCACCACCAGGAATTGAAGAGACCCAGTACTTC.

V usage is TRBV6-4 and J usage is TRBJ2-3; no clear D. Per the germline V gene, CDR1 is MRHNA and CDR2 is SNTAGT. V was pared by 2 bases and J by 2 bases, with 14 bases between. CDR3 length: 16 amino acids. The CDR3 loop is CASSDGETRLTDTQYF. In nucleotides, the CDR3 is TGTGCCAGCAGTGACGGGGAAACCCGTCTCACAGATACGCAGTATTTT.

V is TRBV6-6 and J is TRBJ1-2; D is ambiguous. Germline values: CDR1 MNHNY, CDR2 SVGAGI (reference sequence). Trimming shortened V by 2 bases and J by 6 bases, and 13 bases separated the two germline ends. The CDR3 has 14 amino acids. The CDR3 reads CASSYTAEVDGYTF. As DNA, the CDR3 is TGTGCCAGCAGTTACACGGCGGAGGTCGATGGCTACACCTTC.

This clone was seen a single time. The rearrangement joins TRBV19 to TRBJ1-2; unclear D gene. V dropped 4 bases and J dropped 0 bases, with 12 bases sitting between them. CDR1 LNHDA and CDR2 SQIVND come from the germline V gene (reference sequence). The CDR3 spans 15 residues. The DNA of the CDR3 is TGTGCCAGTAGTAATTGGCAGGCATCTAACTATGGCTACACCTTC. Its translation: CASSNWQASNYGYTF.

Points on this clone: One end of the junction varies from germline; a read error may be responsible. CDR3 sequence: CAISTGTGHTDTQYF. In DNA form, the CDR3 reads TGTGCCATCAGTACCGGGACAGGGCACACAGATACGCAGTATTTT. The chain uses TRBV6-5 and TRBJ2-3; the match to TRBD1 covers 9 bases. The germline V gene encodes CDR1 MNHEY and CDR2 SVGAGI. The CDR3 has 15 residues.

The chain joins TRBV5-1 to TRBJ1-4; 7 bases are shared with TRBD1. The trim removed 0 bases at V and 6 bases at J, leaving 5 bases unmatched. The V gene's germline CDR1 is SGHRS and CDR2 YFSETQ. The CDR3 is 15 residues long. The CDR3 nucleotides read TGCGCCAGCAGCTTGGTCGGGACAGTAGATGAAAAACTGTTTTTT. Translation gives CASSLVGTVDEKLFF. The full variable domain, its missing parts supplied by reference TRBV5-1 and TRBJ1-4, is KAGVTQTPRYLIKTRGQQVTLSCSPISGHRSVSWYQQTPGQGLQFLFEYFSETQRNKGNFPGRFSGRQFSNSRSEMNVSTLELGDSALYLCASSLVGTVDEKLFFGSGTQLSVL.

This clone was observed a few times. Other DNA sequences from this sample encode an identical CDR3 as well. CDR3 bases: TGTGCCAGTAGCACGGGAGGAGGCTACGAGCAGTACTTC. It encodes CASSTGGGYEQYF. The chain links TRBV19 to TRBJ2-7, with 7 bases matching TRBD2. The ends lost 6 bases at V and 3 bases at J; junction bases unmatched: 5. The CDR3 consists of 13 residues. The germline V gene has CDR1 LNHDA and CDR2 SQIVND (reference sequence).